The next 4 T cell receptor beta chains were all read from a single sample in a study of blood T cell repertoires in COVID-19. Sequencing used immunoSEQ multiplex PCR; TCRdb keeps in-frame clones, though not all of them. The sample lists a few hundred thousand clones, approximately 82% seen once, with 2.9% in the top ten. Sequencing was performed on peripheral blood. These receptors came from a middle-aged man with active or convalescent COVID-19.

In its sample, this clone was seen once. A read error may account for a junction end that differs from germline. CDR3 protein: CASRIGQGGTEAFF. In DNA, the CDR3 is TGTGCCAGTAGAATAGGACAGGGAGGCACTGAAGCTTTCTTT. This chain joins TRBV19 and TRBJ1-1; 8 nucleotides line up with TRBD1. The CDR3 loop spans 14 amino acids. In germline, CDR1 is LNHDA, CDR2 SQIVND (reference sequence).

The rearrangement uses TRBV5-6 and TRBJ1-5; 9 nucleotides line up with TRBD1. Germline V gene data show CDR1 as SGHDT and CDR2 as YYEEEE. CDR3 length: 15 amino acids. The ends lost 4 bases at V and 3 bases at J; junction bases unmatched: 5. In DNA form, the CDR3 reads TGTGCCAGCAGCCCGGGGACAGGGTACAATCAGCCCCAGCATTTT. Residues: CASSPGTGYNQPQHF.

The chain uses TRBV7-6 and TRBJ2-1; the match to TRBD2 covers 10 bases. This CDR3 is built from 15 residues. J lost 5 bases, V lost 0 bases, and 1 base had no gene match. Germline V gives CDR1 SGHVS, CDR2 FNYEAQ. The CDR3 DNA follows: TGTGCCAGCAGCTTAGCAACTAGCGGGGACAATGAGCAGTTCTTC. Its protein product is CASSLATSGDNEQFF. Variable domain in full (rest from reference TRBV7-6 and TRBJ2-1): GAGVSQSPRYKVTKRGQDVALRCDPISGHVSLYWYRQALGQGPEFLTYFNYEAQQDKSGLPNDRFSAERPEGSISTLTIQRTEQRDSAMYRCASSLATSGDNEQFFGPGTRLTVL.

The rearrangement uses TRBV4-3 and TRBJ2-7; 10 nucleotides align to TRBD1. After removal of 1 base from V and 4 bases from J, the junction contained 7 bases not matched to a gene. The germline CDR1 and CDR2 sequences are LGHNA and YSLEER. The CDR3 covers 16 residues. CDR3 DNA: TGCGCCAGCAGCCAAGCCAGACAGGGGGCGCGGTACGAGCAGTACTTC. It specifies CASSQARQGARYEQYF.